By its share, the clone carrying this T cell receptor (beta chain) is medium-sized. Its target is not known. Purified naive CD4+ T cells were depleted of CD25+ Tregs. The CDR3 is made up of 14 amino acids. The V end was cut by 2 bases, the J end by 5 bases, with 12 bases between. Germline CDR1 reads WSHSY; CDR2 reads SAAADI. Study-level findings and limits: Greatest tumor Treg TCR overlap was with tumor naive CD4+ cells.

Semi-nested PCR with Nested Universal Primer A followed constant-region reverse priming of full-length variable regions. TCRdb itself ran the 5' RACE reads through MiXCR, one entry per CDR3 protein. The sample lists approximately 31,000 distinct CDR3 sequences, about a quarter occurring once. The chain joins TRBV10-2 to TRBJ1-1; D call uncertain. Sequencing used naive CD4+ T cells sorted from a lymph node. Described subset: naive CD4+ T cells, CD4+CD45RA+CD25-. This clonotype originated in a female donor with breast cancer. CDR3 nucleotides: TGCGCCAGCAGTGAGAGCACGGGCGGTACTGAAGCTTTCTTT. Amino acid sequence: CASSESTGGTEAFF.